This entry lists 15 T cell receptor beta chains sequenced from one sample in a study of cytomegalovirus exposure and HLA in healthy donors (dated 2017 in TCRdb). The receptor library was made with the immunoSEQ multiplex PCR assay. For the multiplex PCR, a mixture combining 60 forward primers for TCR Vbeta segments and 13 reverse primers for TCR Jbeta segments was used. In TCRdb, the immuneACCESS table is reduced to in-frame sequences with V and J assigned. These tables do not hold every clone; where another copy was compared, an unresolved V gene accounts for under half, and the others remain unexplained. Counted in this sample were about 160,000 clones; over 65% of them appeared once. Of the sample, about 4.7% is held by the ten largest clones. The material sequenced was PBMCs. These receptors originate from a man between 18 and 29 years old in good health and CMV-seropositive.

The chain links TRBV12-5 to TRBJ1-1; 8 positions match TRBD1. CDR1 and CDR2 (germline): LGHNT, FRNRAP. This CDR3 contains 15 residues. V lost 1 base and J lost 4; bases outside the gene matches: 5. CDR3 loop: CASGLEGQGGTEAFF. DNA of the CDR3: TGTGCTAGTGGTTTGGAAGGACAGGGTGGCACTGAAGCTTTCTTT.

The chain is built from TRBV7-2 and TRBJ1-1; the D is unclear. Germline values: CDR1 SGHTA, CDR2 FQGNSA. V was pared by 0 bases and J by 4 bases, with 9 bases between. CDR3 length equals 14 residues. CDR3 sequence reads: CASSLAYAGTEAFF. The CDR3, as DNA: TGTGCCAGCAGCTTAGCGTATGCGGGCACTGAAGCTTTCTTT.

The CDR3 nucleotides are TGCGCCAGCAGCCAAGAAAATACTAGCGGGGGGGAGGGTGAGACCCAGTACTTC. This sequence encodes CASSQENTSGGEGETQYF. The chain couples TRBV4-1 to TRBJ2-5, with 13 bases identical to TRBD2. The CDR3 spans 18 residues. The ends lost 0 bases at V and 5 bases at J; junction bases unmatched: 9. From germline, CDR1 is MGHRA and CDR2 YSYEKL.

A remark on this clone: Compared with germline, one end of the junction differs, possibly owing to a read error. The genes are TRBV7-9 and TRBJ1-1, with D maybe TRBD1 (6 bases). CDR3 length: 15 amino acids. Germline V gene lookup returns CDR1 SEHNR and CDR2 FQNEAQ (reference sequence). CDR3 bases: TGTTCCAGCAGCCCCCAACAGGGCCAGAACACTGAAGCTTTCTTT. Translated, it gives CSSSPQQGQNTEAFF.

This chain joins TRBV30 and TRBJ1-1; D perhaps matches TRBD1 (5 bases). Germline CDR1 is GTSNPN and CDR2 is SVGIG (reference sequence). This CDR3 comprises 12 residues. V lost 0 bases and J 4 bases, leaving 6 bases between the germline ends. The CDR3 spells CAWSVGRTEAFF. In nucleotides, the CDR3 is TGTGCCTGGAGTGTGGGGCGCACTGAAGCTTTCTTT.

The genes are TRBV5-1 and TRBJ1-2; no clear D. Trimming left V 0 bases short and J 7 bases short, with 10 bases between. CDR3 length: 13 residues. Germline V gene data show CDR1 as SGHRS and CDR2 as YFSETQ. CDR3 sequence: CASSLEESSGYTF. The CDR3 nucleotides read TGCGCCAGCAGCTTGGAAGAGAGTAGTGGCTACACCTTC. Drawing the rest from reference TRBV5-1 and TRBJ1-2, the complete variable domain is KAGVTQTPRYLIKTRGQQVTLSCSPISGHRSVSWYQQTPGQGLQFLFEYFSETQRNKGNFPGRFSGRQFSNSRSEMNVSTLELGDSALYLCASSLEESSGYTFGSGTRLTVV.

The J gene is TRBJ1-5, the V gene TRBV2, with TRBD1 identical over 8 bases. The CDR3 is made up of 14 amino acids. CDR1 and CDR2 from the germline V gene are SNHLY and FYNNEI. V lost 6 bases, J lost 9 bases, and 10 bases stayed unmatched. DNA of the CDR3: TGTGCCAGCAGGTTATCAGGGGGCGCATCGCCCCAGCATTTT. Amino acids: CASRLSGGASPQHF.

This clone was counted a single time. The chain couples TRBV6-5 to TRBJ1-2; a weak D match, TRBD1 (5 bases). V lost 2 bases and J lost 5, with 9 bases in between. Germline loops: CDR1 MNHEY, CDR2 SVGAGI. This CDR3 spans 13 amino acids. The DNA for the CDR3 is TGTGCCAGCAGTTACGGCAGGGTGTATGGCTACACCTTC. Amino acid sequence: CASSYGRVYGYTF.

The chain links TRBV28 to TRBJ1-2; 7 bases fit TRBD1. Germline trimming cut 5 bases from V and 4 bases from J; bases unmatched to any gene: 7. CDR1 and CDR2 from the germline V gene are MDHEN and SYDVKM. The CDR3 sequence is 14 residues long. CDR3 DNA sequence: TGTGCCAGCAGTCCCCGACAGGGAAGCTATGGCTACACCTTC. It translates to CASSPRQGSYGYTF.

The J gene is TRBJ1-2, the V gene TRBV27; D possibly corresponds to TRBD1 (5 bases). From germline, CDR1 is MNHEY and CDR2 SMNVEV (reference sequence). This CDR3 contains 15 residues. V lost 4 bases to trimming and J lost 5 bases, with 17 bases between them. The CDR3 DNA reads TGTGCCAGCAGTTCCCCTCGGGGGGGACGGTATGGCTACACCTTC. Protein product: CASSSPRGGRYGYTF.

The J gene is TRBJ1-1, the V gene TRBV19; possible D gene TRBD1, 5 bases. Trimming cost V 5 bases and J 6 bases, with 13 bases left between them. From germline, CDR1 is LNHDA and CDR2 SQIVND (reference sequence). This CDR3 region has 13 residues. In DNA form, the CDR3 reads TGTGCCAGTAGTTGGGGAGGGGCCGCTGAAGCTTTCTTT. The encoded protein is CASSWGGAAEAFF.

There are a few counts of this clone. The rearrangement joins TRBV7-9 to TRBJ2-3; TRBD2 is a possible D gene (6 bases). The CDR3 spans 17 residues. Germline-derived CDR1 and CDR2 are SEHNR and FQNEAQ (reference sequence). The V gene lost 5 bases and the J gene lost 4 bases, with 22 bases spanning the gap. The CDR3: CASSALEAGTGADTQYF. The CDR3 DNA follows: TGTGCCAGCAGCGCGTTAGAGGCGGGGACTGGGGCAGATACGCAGTATTTT. The variable domain in full, with the rest retrieved from reference TRBV7-9 and TRBJ2-3, is DTGVSQNPRHKITKRGQNVTFRCDPISEHNRLYWYRQTLGQGPEFLTYFQNEAQLEKSRLLSDRFSAERPKGSFSTLEIQRTEQGDSAMYLCASSALEAGTGADTQYFGPGTRLTVL.

The CDR3 here is CASSDYRGTDTQYF. Written as DNA, the CDR3 is TGTGCCAGCAGTGACTACCGGGGCACAGATACGCAGTATTTT. The chain uses TRBV25-1 and TRBJ2-3; D unresolved. The CDR3 consists of 14 residues. V was pared by 3 bases and J by 1 base, with 8 bases between. Germline V lookup: CDR1 MGHDK, CDR2 SYGVNS.

This rearrangement joins TRBV6-5 to TRBJ2-1, with 7 bases lining up with TRBD2. The germline CDR1 and CDR2 sequences are MNHEY and SVGAGI. This CDR3 contains 15 residues. J was trimmed by 4 bases and V by 4 bases; bases with no gene match: 7. The CDR3 sequence is CASSSLGEGYNEQFF. CDR3 in DNA: TGTGCCAGCAGTTCGCTTGGGGAGGGGTACAATGAGCAGTTCTTC.

This clone came up once. This chain connects TRBV27 to TRBJ2-6, with a tentative D call TRBD2 (7 bases). The V gene's germline CDR1 is MNHEY and CDR2 SMNVEV (reference sequence). With 3 bases removed from V and 0 bases from J, the gap between germline ends came to 15 bases. The CDR3 runs to 18 residues. The CDR3 coding sequence is TGTGCCAGCAGTTTCAGGGGACTATCCTTCTCTGGGGCCAACGTCCTGACTTTC. It codes for CASSFRGLSFSGANVLTF.